This T cell receptor (beta chain) stems from a study of cytomegalovirus exposure and HLA in healthy donors. Study observations and caveats: It was reportedly the case that the classifier diagnosed cytomegalovirus status with high specificity and sensitivity. Analyses of presence and absence presupposed an approximately uniform sequencing depth across donors.

A multiplex PCR was run with 60 Vbeta primers and 13 Jbeta primers. Some clones are missing from TCRdb's copy, which holds only in-frame ones; the method was immunoSEQ multiplex PCR. This table holds about 100,000 clones, roughly 82% found once. CDR1 is SGHVS and CDR2 is FQNEAQ in the germline V gene. The CDR3 is made up of 15 amino acids. Unmatched junction bases numbered 9, after V lost 6 bases and J lost 7 bases. Donors likely had unrecorded immune exposures despite being nominally healthy when sampled. Comment on this clone: As yet, its antigen is unknown.

Sequencing was performed on PBMCs. The sequence was collected from a woman under 30 in good health and CMV-seronegative. J is TRBJ2-1 and V is TRBV7-8; TRBD1 agrees at 10 bases. DNA of the CDR3: TGTGCCAGCAGTCATGACAGGGGGCGCGCAAATGAGCAGTTCTTC. As protein: CASSHDRGRANEQFF.